This T cell receptor beta chain was captured in a study of CD8 T cells in Susac syndrome (dated by TCRdb to between 2018 and 2021). Describing the broader study: Whether CD8+ T cell activation and differentiation in Susac syndrome was antigen driven was tested using repertoire sequencing.

What the research found in general, with its limitations: The study acknowledged that relatively few individuals were included in the TCR sequencing and HLA analysis.

Peripheral blood CD8+ and CD4+ T cells from healthy donors, Susac syndrome patients and multiple sclerosis patients were profiled by high-throughput TCR beta sequencing. The healthy donors served as controls matched for age and sex. Bulk CD8+ and CD4+ T cells were purified by magnetic negative isolation, whereas CD8+ TEMRA cells were enriched by FACS. Blood was collected in EDTA tubes and processed within 24 hours, with PBMCs isolated through density gradient centrifugation. PBMCs intended for TCR sequencing were frozen in liquid nitrogen and were later thawed in a 37 degrees C water bath. The sorted or isolated CD4+, CD8+ and CD8+ TEMRA cells reached a purity of at least 90%. RNA was extracted using the RNeasy kit, and about 0.5 to 1 ug of the RNA was reverse transcribed with random hexamers. The immunoSEQ multiplex PCR assay, covering 54 Vbeta and 13 Jbeta segments, was used to amplify TCR beta CDR3 regions. PCR amplification bias was corrected using a synthetic template baseline for primer optimization and computational correction. On the study's bioinformatics: Reads were assigned to V, D and J genes according to IMGT and analyzed in immunoSEQ Analyzer, with only productive sequences retained. To calculate clonality, Shannon entropy was normalized by log2 of the number of productive unique sequences and then subtracted from one. For each patient and control, public and private clones were evaluated within the 100 most prevalent clones. A clone was defined as Susac-specific if it was absent from the healthy and MS cohorts, from around 960 published viral clones and from other ImmuneACCESS disease sequences. TCRdb reprocessed the public reads (quality trimming at Q25 with fastp, clone calling with MiXCR) and kept in-frame beta chains. Each entry is one CDR3 protein sequence, shown with its most common DNA and genes. TCRdb, not the authors, supplied the V and J calls. The sample table holds about 130,000 distinct CDR3 sequences, of which 90% to 95% were seen once. The ten largest account for roughly 0.11% of the sample.

The V end loses 1 base and the J end loses 1 base, and a stretch of 8 bases separates them. The germline V gene specifies SGHTA as CDR1 and FQGNSA as CDR2. The CDR3 runs 14 residues from the cysteine to the phenylalanine. CDR3 DNA only is kept here, 42 bases in frame from base 1. Remarks on this clonotype: Its specific antigen is unknown. No qualities accompany the bases; no much larger clone lies one base away.

The receptor chain draws on TRBV7-2 and TRBJ2-7, with TRBD2 perhaps the D gene, on 5 matching bases. This clonotype was obtained from a human donor in good health. The specimen sequenced was CD4+ T cells from PBMCs. CDR3 region: CASSLGRGSYEQYF. Here is the DNA: TGTGCCAGCAGCTTAGGTCGGGGATCCTACGAGCAGTACTTC.